The sequence of this T cell receptor beta chain was determined in a study of blood T cells in healthy people across ages. The CDR3 totals 15 residues. Germline CDR1 MNHEY, CDR2 SVGAGI. Study-wide findings and caveats: The donors' CMV status was not determined, possibly confounding changes in expanded clonotypes. Naive T cell percentage by flow cytometry tracked strongly with beta diversity.

Remarks on this clonotype: No antigen is known for it.

Using a J-beta primer mix together with a sample-barcoded 5' primer, a second PCR was run for roughly 7 to 12 cycles. Via MiXCR, TCRdb re-called the 5' RACE reads, giving one row per CDR3 protein. This sample carries 1.2 million to 1.5 million distinct CDR3 sequences, approximately 59% of them seen once, and the ten largest clones take approximately 7%. The rearrangement uses TRBV6-5 and TRBJ2-1; perhaps TRBD1 as D (8 bases). The end of the DNA aligns better with TRBJ2-7, so the J call may be wrong. The clonotype originates from a man between 18 and 35 years old in good health. Sequencing was carried out using blood. The CDR3 reads CASSYRATGGDEQYF. The CDR3 DNA follows: TGTGCCAGCAGTTACCGGGCTACAGGGGGGGACGAGCAGTACTTC.